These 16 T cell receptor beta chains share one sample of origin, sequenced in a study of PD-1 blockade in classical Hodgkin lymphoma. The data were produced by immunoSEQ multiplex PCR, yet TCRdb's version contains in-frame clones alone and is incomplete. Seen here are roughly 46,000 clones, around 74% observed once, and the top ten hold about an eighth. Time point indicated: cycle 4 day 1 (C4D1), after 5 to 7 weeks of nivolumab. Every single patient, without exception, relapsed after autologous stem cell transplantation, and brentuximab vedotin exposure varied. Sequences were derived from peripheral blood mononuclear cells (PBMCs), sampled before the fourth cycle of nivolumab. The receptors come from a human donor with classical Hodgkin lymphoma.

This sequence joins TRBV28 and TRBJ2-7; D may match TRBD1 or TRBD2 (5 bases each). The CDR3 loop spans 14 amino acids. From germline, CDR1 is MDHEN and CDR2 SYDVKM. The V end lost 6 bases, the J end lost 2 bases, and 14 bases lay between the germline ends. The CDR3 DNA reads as TGTGCCAGCAGGGGGACCTCCCTGGCCTACGAGCAGTACTTC. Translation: CASRGTSLAYEQYF.

This CDR3 is CASSSPRGRVYEQYF. The CDR3 nucleotides read TGTGCCAGCAGCTCGCCCAGGGGGCGGGTCTACGAGCAGTACTTC. The V and J genes are TRBV11-2 and TRBJ2-7; 8 positions agree with TRBD1. The CDR3 consists of 15 residues. Germline V lookup: CDR1 SGHAT, CDR2 FQNNGV. V shed 4 bases, J shed 3 bases, and the junction held 8 bases outside the gene matches.

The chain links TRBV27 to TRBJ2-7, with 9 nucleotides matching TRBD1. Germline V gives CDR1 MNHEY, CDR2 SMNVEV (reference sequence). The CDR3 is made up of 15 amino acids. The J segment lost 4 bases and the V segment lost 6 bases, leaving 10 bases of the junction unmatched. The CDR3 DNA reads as TGTGCCAGCAGACGGAATCCACAGGGGGCTTACGAGCAGTACTTC. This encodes CASRRNPQGAYEQYF.

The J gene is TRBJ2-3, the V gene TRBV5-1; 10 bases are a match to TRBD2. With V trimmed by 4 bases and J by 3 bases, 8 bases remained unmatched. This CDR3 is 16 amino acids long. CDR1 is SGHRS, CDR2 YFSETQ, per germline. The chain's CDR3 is CASSASPSGRTDTQYF. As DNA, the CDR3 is TGCGCCAGCAGCGCTTCCCCTAGCGGGAGAACAGATACGCAGTATTTT.

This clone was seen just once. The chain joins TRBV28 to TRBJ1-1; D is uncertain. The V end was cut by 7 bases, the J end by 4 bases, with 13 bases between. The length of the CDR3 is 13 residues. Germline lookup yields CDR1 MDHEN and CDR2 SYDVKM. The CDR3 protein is CASKETGSTEAFF. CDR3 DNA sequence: TGTGCCAGCAAAGAGACGGGCTCCACTGAAGCTTTCTTT.

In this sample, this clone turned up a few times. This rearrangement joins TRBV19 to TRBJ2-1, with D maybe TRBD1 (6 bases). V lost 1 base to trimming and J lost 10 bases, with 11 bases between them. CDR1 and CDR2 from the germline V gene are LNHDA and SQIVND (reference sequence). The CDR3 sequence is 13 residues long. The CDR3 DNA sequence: TGTGCCAGTAGTATAGTTCAGGGGTCCGAGCAGTTCTTC. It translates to CASSIVQGSEQFF.

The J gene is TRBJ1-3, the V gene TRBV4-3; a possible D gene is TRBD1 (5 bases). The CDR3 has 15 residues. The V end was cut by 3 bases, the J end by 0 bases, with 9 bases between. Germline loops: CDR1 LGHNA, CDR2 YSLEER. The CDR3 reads CASSQDTLSGNTIYF. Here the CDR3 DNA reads TGCGCCAGCAGCCAGGACACCCTCTCTGGAAACACCATATATTTT.

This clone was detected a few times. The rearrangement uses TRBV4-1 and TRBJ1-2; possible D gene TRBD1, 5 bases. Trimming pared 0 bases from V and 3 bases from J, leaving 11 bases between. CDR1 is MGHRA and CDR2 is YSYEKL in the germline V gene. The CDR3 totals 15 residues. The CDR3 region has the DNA TGCGCCAGCAGCCAAGAGGCGTCGGGGCACTATGGCTACACCTTC. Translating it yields CASSQEASGHYGYTF.

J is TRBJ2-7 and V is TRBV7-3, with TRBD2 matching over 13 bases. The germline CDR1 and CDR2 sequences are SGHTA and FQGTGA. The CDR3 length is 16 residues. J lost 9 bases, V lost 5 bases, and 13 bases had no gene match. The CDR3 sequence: CASSRSGLAGAPGQYF. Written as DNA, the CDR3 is TGTGCCAGCAGCCGCTCCGGACTAGCGGGGGCTCCGGGGCAGTACTTC.

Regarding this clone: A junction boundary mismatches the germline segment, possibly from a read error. CDR3 DNA sequence: TGTGCCAGCAGCTTGGAGGATACTAGCGGGACTGGAGATTTT. The encoded protein is CASSLEDTSGTGDF. J is TRBJ2-3 and V is TRBV5-4; TRBD2 agrees at 10 bases. Germline assignment: CDR1 SGHNT and CDR2 YYREEE (reference sequence). The CDR3 loop spans 14 amino acids.

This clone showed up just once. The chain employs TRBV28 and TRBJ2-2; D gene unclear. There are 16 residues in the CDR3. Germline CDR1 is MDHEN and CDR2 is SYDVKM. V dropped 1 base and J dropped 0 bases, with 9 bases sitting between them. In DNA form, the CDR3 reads TGTGCCAGCAGTTTATCGACACCTCCGAACACCGGGGAGCTGTTTTTT. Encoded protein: CASSLSTPPNTGELFF.

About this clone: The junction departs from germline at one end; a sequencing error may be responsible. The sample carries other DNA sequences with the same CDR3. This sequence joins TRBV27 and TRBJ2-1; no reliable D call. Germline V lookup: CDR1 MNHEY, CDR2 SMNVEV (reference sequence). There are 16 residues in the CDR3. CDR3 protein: CASSLGRKSSYNEQFF. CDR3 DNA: TGCGCCAGCAGTTTGGGAAGGAAGAGCTCCTACAATGAGCAGTTCTTC.

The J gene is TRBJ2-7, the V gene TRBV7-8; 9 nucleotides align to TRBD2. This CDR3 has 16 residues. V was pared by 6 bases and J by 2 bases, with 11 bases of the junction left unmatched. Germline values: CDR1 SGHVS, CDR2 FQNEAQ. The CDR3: CASSGGGASGAYEQYF. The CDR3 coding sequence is TGTGCCAGCAGTGGGGGAGGTGCTAGCGGGGCCTACGAGCAGTACTTC. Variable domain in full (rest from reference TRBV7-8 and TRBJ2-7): GAGVSQSPRYKVAKRGQDVALRCDPISGHVSLFWYQQALGQGPEFLTYFQNEAQLDKSGLPSDRFFAERPEGSVSTLKIQRTQQEDSAVYLCASSGGGASGAYEQYFGPGTRLTVT.

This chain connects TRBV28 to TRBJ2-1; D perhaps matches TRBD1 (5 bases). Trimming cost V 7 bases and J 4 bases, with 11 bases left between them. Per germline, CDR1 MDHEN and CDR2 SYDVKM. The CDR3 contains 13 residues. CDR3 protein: CASTLGVYNEQFF. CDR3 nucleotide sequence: TGTGCCAGCACCTTAGGGGTGTACAATGAGCAGTTCTTC.

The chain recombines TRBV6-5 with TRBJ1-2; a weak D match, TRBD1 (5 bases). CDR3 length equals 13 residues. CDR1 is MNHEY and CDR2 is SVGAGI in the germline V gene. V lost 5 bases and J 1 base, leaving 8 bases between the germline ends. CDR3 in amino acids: CASSRDGNYGYTF. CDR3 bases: TGTGCCAGCAGTCGGGACGGTAACTATGGCTACACCTTC.

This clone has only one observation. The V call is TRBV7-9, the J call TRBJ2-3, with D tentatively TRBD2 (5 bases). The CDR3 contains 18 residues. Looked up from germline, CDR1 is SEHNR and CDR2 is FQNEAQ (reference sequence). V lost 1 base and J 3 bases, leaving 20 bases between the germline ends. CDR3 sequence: CASSLGREASGGTDTQYF. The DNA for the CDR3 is TGTGCCAGCAGCTTAGGTAGGGAAGCCAGTGGAGGAACAGATACGCAGTATTTT.